What follows describes a single T cell receptor (beta chain). The antigen is not known. The record originates from a study of Ad26.COV2.S vaccination and SARS-CoV-2 variants. This CDR3 has 14 amino acids. The V gene's germline CDR1 is SNHLY and CDR2 FYNNEI. V was pared by 6 bases and J by 7 bases, with 18 bases between. Study findings and constraints: In TCR breadth and depth analyses, total T cell responses may have been underestimated. Vaccine recipients posted higher spike-specific TCR breadth than their placebo counterparts.

Described treatment: some 20 received Ad26.COV2.S at low or high dose, single or two shots; several received placebo; per-sample allocation not given. All samples were drawn on day 63, counting from the first vaccine or placebo injection. This table comes from immunoSEQ multiplex PCR, and its TCRdb copy is limited to in-frame clones, with some not included. The sample lists hundreds of thousands of clones, roughly 84% occurring once. Sequenced here: peripheral blood, sampled in a trial of Ad26.COV2.S vaccine versus placebo. The receptor comes from a person between 18 and 60 years old who received the Ad26.COV2.S COVID-19 vaccine or a placebo. The chain has TRBV2 and TRBJ1-2; tentative D call: TRBD1 (6 bases). The CDR3 spells CASRADSRGGGYTF. DNA for the CDR3: TGTGCCAGCAGGGCGGACAGTAGAGGGGGTGGCTACACCTTC. The variable domain in full, with the rest retrieved from reference TRBV2 and TRBJ1-2, is EPEVTQTPSHQVTQMGQEVILRCVPISNHLYFYWYRQILGQKVEFLVSFYNNEISEKSEIFDDQFSVERPDGSNFTLKIRSTKLEDSAMYFCASRADSRGGGYTFGSGTRLTVV.